In its sample, the clone carrying this T cell receptor (beta chain) was seen a few times. The antigen is not known. Germline CDR1 and CDR2: SGHTA and FQGNSA. Between the trimmed V and J ends, which lost 5 bases and 11 bases, there was a span of 10 bases. The CDR3 is 11 amino acids. A second about 7 to 12 cycle PCR used barcoded and J-beta primers. One entry per CDR3 protein, called by TCRdb with MiXCR from the 5' RACE reads. The repertoire holds under 2 million distinct CDR3 sequences, with roughly 32% as singletons. The data belong to a study of blood T cells in healthy people across ages. Study observations and caveats: Measured against age, TCR beta diversity per million T cells decreased in a roughly linear manner. Diversity was higher, and naive CD4+ cells more numerous, in long-lived donors than in aged donors.

Sequenced sample: blood. V is TRBV7-2 and J is TRBJ2-1; no clear D. The clonotype comes from a woman aged 25-40 years in good health. CDR3 nucleotide sequence: TGTGCCAGCAGCCCCCAGACCCAGCAGTTCTTC. It yields the protein CASSPQTQQFF.